The clone carrying this TCR beta chain occurred once. Its target is not known. Primers for the PCR totalled 60 Vbeta and 13 Jbeta. Data came from immunoSEQ multiplex PCR; TCRdb stores just in-frame clones and leaves some out. This sample yields roughly 140,000 clones, of which about two thirds are seen a single time; approximately 2% belongs to the top ten. The CDR3 spans 15 residues. V lost 5 bases to trimming and J lost 4 bases; unmatched junction nucleotides: 6. In germline, CDR1 is SEHNR, CDR2 FQNEAQ (reference sequence). The sample belongs to a study of cytomegalovirus exposure and HLA in healthy donors. Study observations and caveats: Upon later analysis, TCR association rates were observed to vary by HLA locus, being highest for DRB1 and lowest for HLA-C.

Donors sampled were nominally healthy, though unrecorded immune exposures were likely. This chain uses TRBV7-9 with TRBJ1-3; 9 bases align to TRBD1. The sample was PBMCs. This sequence originates from a man in his forties in good health and CMV-seronegative. The DNA for the CDR3 is TGTGCCAGCAGCGACGGACAGGGGATAGGAAACACCATATATTTT. Translated: CASSDGQGIGNTIYF.